This passage covers 25 T cell receptor beta chains from one sample sequenced in a study of CXCR3-negative and CXCR3-positive naive CD8 T cells. Points from the study as a whole: Comparison of naive cells showed more hydrophobic TRB CDR3s in CXCR3-positive than in CXCR3-negative naive cells.

Libraries of TRB cDNA were made by 5' RACE and carried UMIs. No DNA is given; TCRdb re-called the 5' RACE reads and lists each CDR3 protein once. There are over 150,000 distinct CDR3 sequences in the sample, with 0.45% to 0.55% held by the top ten. For these receptors, no antigen is known. The source material was naive CXCR3+ CD8+ T cells from blood. Subset in this sample: CD45RO-CCR7+CD27+CD95- naive CD8+ T cells expressing CXCR3 (TNR3+). The receptors originated from a human donor in good health. Some clones in this sample may be carry-over from other donors' samples.

The chain recombines TRBV29-1 with TRBJ2-2. The length of the CDR3 is 13 residues. The V gene's germline CDR1 is SQVTM and CDR2 ANQGSEA. CDR3 in amino acids: CSVAAGNTGELFF.

This chain connects TRBV6-6 to TRBJ2-7; absent DNA, TCRdb's TRBD2 call cannot be checked. Germline V gene data show CDR1 as MNHNY and CDR2 as SVGAGI (reference sequence). The CDR3 sequence is 14 residues long. This chain's CDR3 is CASSYFARRDEQYF.

This chain joins TRBV7-2 and TRBJ2-1; TCRdb's D call of TRBD2 is untestable without DNA. The germline gives CDR1 SGHTA, CDR2 FQGNSA. The length of the CDR3 is 16 residues. CDR3 in amino acids: CASSLGTYIGAGGMFF.

The chain is built from TRBV28 and TRBJ2-7; the TCRdb D gene call, TRBD2, has no DNA to confirm it. The CDR3 spans 15 residues. Per the germline V gene, CDR1 is MDHEN and CDR2 is SYDVKM. The CDR3 here is CASRFSGPSSYEQYF.

The V gene is TRBV6-1, the J gene TRBJ2-1; TCRdb outputs TRBD2, but without DNA this stays unchecked. The CDR3 is 15 residues long. CDR1 MNHNS and CDR2 SASEGT come from the germline V gene. The CDR3 here is CASSGLAAGNNEQFF.

CDR3 residues: CASGTWKLTGGYEQYF. This chain uses TRBV25-1 with TRBJ2-7. The CDR3 extends over 16 amino acids. The germline CDR1 and CDR2 sequences are MGHDK and SYGVNS.

The rearrangement joins TRBV7-3 to TRBJ1-1. Germline V gives CDR1 SGHTA, CDR2 FQGTGA. This CDR3 comprises 12 residues. CDR3 residues: CASSLNGAEAFF.

The chain links TRBV19 to TRBJ2-5. The CDR3 sequence is 14 residues long. The germline V gene has CDR1 LNHDA and CDR2 SQIVND (reference sequence). This CDR3 reads CASSIAVTQETQYF.

The chain uses TRBV4-1 and TRBJ2-1; TCRdb's D call of TRBD1 is untestable without DNA. CDR1 is MGHRA and CDR2 is YSYEKL in the germline V gene. The CDR3 has 15 amino acids. CDR3 region: CASSQGGTSYFEQFF.

The J gene is TRBJ2-1, the V gene TRBV19. Germline CDR1 is LNHDA and CDR2 is SQIVND (reference sequence). This CDR3 has 15 amino acids. CDR3 sequence reads: CASSIAAGTYNEQFF.

The chain links TRBV21-1 to TRBJ2-2; TCRdb picks TRBD1, but there is no DNA to check that call. TRBV21-1 is termed a pseudogene. This CDR3 is 16 amino acids long. CDR3 region: CASSRYRGTNTGELFF.

The rearrangement uses TRBV29-1 and TRBJ1-2; lacking DNA, the TRBD1 call made by TCRdb goes unchecked. The germline gives CDR1 SQVTM, CDR2 ANQGSEA. The CDR3 contains 13 residues. The CDR3 sequence is CSVGIQGNYGYTF.

V is TRBV4-3 and J is TRBJ2-3; TCRdb's D call of TRBD2 is untestable without DNA. Germline V CDR1 and CDR2: LGHNA, YSLEER. This CDR3 is 18 amino acids long. The CDR3 is CASSQDGAGGPPTDTQYF.

The chain has TRBV29-1 and TRBJ2-7. Germline loops: CDR1 SQVTM, CDR2 ANQGSEA. The CDR3 length is 12 residues. CDR3: CSVQGTSYEQYF.

The chain's CDR3 is CASSPQGAGEAFF. The gene calls are TRBV12-3 or TRBV12-4 and TRBJ1-1; TCRdb outputs TRBD1, but without DNA this stays unchecked. CDR3 length: 13 residues.

CDR3 sequence: CASSSRTGRNSPLHF. V usage is TRBV19 and J usage is TRBJ1-6; TCRdb proposes TRBD1, but this gene call is untestable without DNA. The germline V gene encodes CDR1 LNHDA and CDR2 SQIVND (reference sequence). The CDR3 consists of 15 residues.

The chain combines TRBV5-1 with TRBJ2-7. The CDR3 spans 13 residues. Per the germline V gene, CDR1 is SGHRS and CDR2 is YFSETQ. CDR3 loop: CASSPSESYEQYF.

The rearrangement joins TRBV28 to TRBJ2-1; TCRdb designates TRBD2, a call that cannot be tested without DNA. Germline CDR1 is MDHEN and CDR2 is SYDVKM. The CDR3 totals 14 residues. The CDR3 reads CASSQTSGGREQFF.

This CDR3 reads CSAKSQRLYNEQFF. This chain uses TRBV20-1 with TRBJ2-1; TCRdb's assignment of TRBD2 cannot be checked, as there is no DNA. This CDR3 contains 14 residues. Germline CDR1 reads DFQATT; CDR2 reads SNEGSKA (reference sequence).

V gene TRBV6-2 or TRBV6-3 combines with J gene TRBJ2-1; absent DNA, TCRdb's TRBD2 call cannot be checked. Germline CDR1 reads MNHEY; CDR2 reads SVGEGT. The CDR3 is 19 amino acids. CDR3: CASTDLGLAGSSSYNEQFF.

The chain uses TRBV12-3 or TRBV12-4 and TRBJ1-5; as DNA is missing, the TRBD1 call by TCRdb cannot be tested. The CDR3 contains 17 residues. CDR3 residues: CASSSQWDRDWNQPQHF.

The rearrangement uses TRBV9 and TRBJ2-5; without DNA, the TCRdb call of TRBD2 cannot be checked. The CDR3 length is 15 residues. Germline loops: CDR1 SGDLS, CDR2 YYNGEE. The CDR3 spells CASSAGSSGIETQYF.

Here the CDR3 reads CASSFATNYEQYF. The J gene is TRBJ2-7, the V gene TRBV28; TCRdb picks TRBD2, but there is no DNA to check that call. The germline V gene has CDR1 MDHEN and CDR2 SYDVKM. The CDR3 spans 13 residues.

The chain is built from TRBV20-1 and TRBJ2-1; TCRdb proposes TRBD2, but this gene call is untestable without DNA. The V gene's germline CDR1 is DFQATT and CDR2 SNEGSKA (reference sequence). The CDR3 runs 18 residues. The CDR3 loop reads CSASGRTSGTMTYNEQFF.

The chain recombines TRBV19 with TRBJ2-1; with no DNA, the TCRdb D assignment of TRBD1 cannot be verified. CDR1 and CDR2 (germline): LNHDA, SQIVND (reference sequence). CDR3 length: 12 amino acids. The CDR3 here is CASSIVGGEQFF. Full variable domain (missing parts from reference TRBV19 and TRBJ2-1): DGGITQSPKYLFRKEGQNVTLSCEQNLNHDAMYWYRQDPGQGLRLIYYSQIVNDFQKGDIAEGYSVSREKKESFPLTVTSAQKNPTAFYLCASSIVGGEQFFGPGTRLTVL.